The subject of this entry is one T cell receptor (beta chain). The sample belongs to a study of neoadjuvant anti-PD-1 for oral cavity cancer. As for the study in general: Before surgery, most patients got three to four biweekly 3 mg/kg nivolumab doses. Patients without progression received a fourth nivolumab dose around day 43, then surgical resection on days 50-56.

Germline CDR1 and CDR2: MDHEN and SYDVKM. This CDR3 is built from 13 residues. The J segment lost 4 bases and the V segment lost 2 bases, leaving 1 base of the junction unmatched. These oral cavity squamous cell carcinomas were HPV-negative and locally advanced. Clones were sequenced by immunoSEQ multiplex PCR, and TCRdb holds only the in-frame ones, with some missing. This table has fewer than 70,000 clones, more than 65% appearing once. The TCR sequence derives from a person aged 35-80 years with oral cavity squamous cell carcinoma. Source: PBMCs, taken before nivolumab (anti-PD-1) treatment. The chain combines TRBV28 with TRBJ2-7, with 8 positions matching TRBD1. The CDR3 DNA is TGTGCCAGCAGTTTAACAGGGGGGTACGAGCAGTACTTC. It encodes CASSLTGGYEQYF.